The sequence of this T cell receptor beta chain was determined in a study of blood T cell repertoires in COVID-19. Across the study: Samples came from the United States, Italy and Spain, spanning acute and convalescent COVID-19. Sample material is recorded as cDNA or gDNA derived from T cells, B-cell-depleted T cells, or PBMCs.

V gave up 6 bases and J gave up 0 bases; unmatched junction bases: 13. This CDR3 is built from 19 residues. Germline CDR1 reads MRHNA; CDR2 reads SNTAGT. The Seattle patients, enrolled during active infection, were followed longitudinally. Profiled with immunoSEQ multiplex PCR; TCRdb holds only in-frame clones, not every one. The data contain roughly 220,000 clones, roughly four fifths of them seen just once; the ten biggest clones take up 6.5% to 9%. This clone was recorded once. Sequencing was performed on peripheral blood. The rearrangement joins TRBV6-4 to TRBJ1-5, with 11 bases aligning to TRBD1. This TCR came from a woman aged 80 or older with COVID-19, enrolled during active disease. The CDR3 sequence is CASRHRDRGGSYSNQPQHF. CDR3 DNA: TGTGCCAGCAGACACCGGGACAGGGGGGGTAGTTATAGCAATCAGCCCCAGCATTTT.